Following are 15 T cell receptor beta chains from one sample sequenced in a study of blood T cell repertoires in COVID-19. Method: immunoSEQ multiplex PCR; TCRdb's copy keeps in-frame clones and lacks some. Of under 350,000 clones in the sample, 90% were seen once. Input material: PBMCs or T cells enriched from blood (not recorded which). The source of these receptors is a man aged 60-69 years who had recovered from COVID-19.

The chain recombines TRBV5-6 with TRBJ2-5; 9 positions agree with TRBD2. This CDR3 region has 15 residues. J was trimmed by 5 bases and V by 5 bases; bases with no gene match: 10. In germline, CDR1 is SGHDT, CDR2 YYEEEE. CDR3 amino acids: CASSPNGREGETQYF. The CDR3 DNA sequence: TGTGCCAGCAGTCCAAATGGGCGGGAGGGGGAGACCCAGTACTTC. Complete variable domain (other parts from reference TRBV5-6 and TRBJ2-5): DAGVTQSPTHLIKTRGQQVTLRCSPKSGHDTVSWYQQALGQGPQFIFQYYEEEERQRGNFPDRFSGHQFPNYSSELNVNALLLGDSALYLCASSPNGREGETQYFGPGTRLLVL.

The rearrangement joins TRBV18 to TRBJ2-2, with 7 bases that match TRBD2. The V and J ends lost 1 base and 7 bases, in that order; junction bases with no gene match: 6. This CDR3 contains 15 residues. In germline, CDR1 is KGHSH, CDR2 LQKENI. The CDR3 sequence is CASSPQERGVGELFF. CDR3 DNA: TGTGCCAGCTCACCACAGGAGCGGGGTGTCGGGGAGCTGTTTTTT.

This clone is a singleton in its sample. The V gene is TRBV11-2, the J gene TRBJ2-3; TRBD2 aligns across 8 bases. Germline values: CDR1 SGHAT, CDR2 FQNNGV. The CDR3 length is 18 residues. J was trimmed by 3 bases and V by 5 bases; bases with no gene match: 16. In nucleotides, the CDR3 is TGTGCCAGCAGCGCCCCCTTGCGTACGGGAGGGAGGACAGATACGCAGTATTTT. Protein: CASSAPLRTGGRTDTQYF.

The sample holds one count of this clone. In DNA, the CDR3 is TGCGCCAGCAGCTTGGCCTCACCCGGAGGAGGCTACACCTTC. Residues: CASSLASPGGGYTF. V usage is TRBV5-1 and J usage is TRBJ1-2; no clear D. V was pared by 0 bases and J by 8 bases, with 14 bases between. The CDR3 contains 14 residues. Germline V gene lookup returns CDR1 SGHRS and CDR2 YFSETQ.

The chain links TRBV6-5 to TRBJ2-7; the match to TRBD2 covers 9 bases. Germline CDR1 is MNHEY and CDR2 is SVGAGI. The CDR3 is 15 amino acids. V dropped 2 bases and J dropped 5; count of bases not matched to a gene: 7. The chain's CDR3 is CASSYNGAGGDEQYF. In DNA, the CDR3 is TGTGCCAGCAGTTACAATGGGGCGGGAGGGGACGAGCAGTACTTC.

The chain employs TRBV19 and TRBJ2-3, with TRBD2 matching 16 bases. The CDR3 is 16 amino acids. The V segment lost 6 bases and the J segment 6 bases; nucleotides outside the gene matches: 6. Germline CDR1 and CDR2: LNHDA and SQIVND (reference sequence). The CDR3 is CASRRGLAGGLDTQYF. CDR3 coding DNA: TGTGCCAGTAGAAGGGGACTAGCGGGGGGGCTTGATACGCAGTATTTT.

The chain recombines TRBV7-8 with TRBJ2-2; D remains ambiguous. Trimming pared 1 base from V and 8 bases from J, leaving 5 bases between. Germline CDR1 and CDR2: SGHVS and FQNEAQ. This CDR3 comprises 12 residues. CDR3 coding DNA: TGTGCCAGCAGCTTAGTTCGTGGGGAGCTGTTTTTT. It encodes CASSLVRGELFF.

The rearrangement joins TRBV7-2 to TRBJ2-2; weak D call: TRBD2 (5 bases). Germline V lookup: CDR1 SGHTA, CDR2 FQGNSA. V dropped 2 bases and J dropped 2 bases, with 12 bases sitting between them. This CDR3 is built from 16 residues. The CDR3 sequence is CASSLSATTNTGELFF. The CDR3 nucleotides are TGTGCCAGCAGCTTATCCGCGACTACCAACACCGGGGAGCTGTTTTTT.

The chain links TRBV12-3 or TRBV12-4 to TRBJ2-1; D possibly corresponds to TRBD2 (7 bases). With 8 bases removed from V and 4 bases from J, the gap between germline ends came to 12 bases. CDR3 length: 13 residues. The CDR3 loop reads CASGGAIYNEQFF. CDR3 sequence (DNA): TGTGCCAGCGGGGGGGCGATTTACAATGAGCAGTTCTTC.

The chain uses TRBV6-5 and TRBJ2-2; 9 nucleotides match TRBD1. The CDR3 is 15 amino acids. The junction had 7 bases not matched to a gene; V was cut back by 4 bases and J by 7 bases. Per germline, CDR1 MNHEY and CDR2 SVGAGI. CDR3 loop: CASSFYGQGFGELFF. Here the CDR3 DNA reads TGTGCCAGCAGTTTCTACGGACAGGGGTTCGGGGAGCTGTTTTTT.

V and J are TRBV5-1 and TRBJ2-2, with TRBD1 as a possible D gene (6 bases). The CDR3 runs 16 residues. The germline V and J ends were trimmed by 0 bases and 1 base, with 10 bases remaining between them. Germline CDR1 reads SGHRS; CDR2 reads YFSETQ. As DNA, the CDR3 is TGCGCCAGCAGCTTGGGTCCGGGACAGAACACCGGGGAGCTGTTTTTT. Protein product: CASSLGPGQNTGELFF. Using reference TRBV5-1 and TRBJ2-2 for the parts outside the CDR3, the full variable domain is KAGVTQTPRYLIKTRGQQVTLSCSPISGHRSVSWYQQTPGQGLQFLFEYFSETQRNKGNFPGRFSGRQFSNSRSEMNVSTLELGDSALYLCASSLGPGQNTGELFFGEGSRLTVL.

This clone was counted once. The V and J genes are TRBV12-3 or TRBV12-4 and TRBJ1-1, with D possibly matching TRBD1 (5 bases). Trimming removed 6 bases at V and 7 bases at J, with 9 bases between. The CDR3 is 11 amino acids. The chain's CDR3 is CASSKGIEAFF. The CDR3 region has the DNA TGTGCCAGCAGCAAGGGGATTGAAGCTTTCTTT.

This chain joins TRBV19 and TRBJ2-1; D ambiguous. V dropped 1 base and J dropped 7 bases, with 8 bases sitting between them. The germline gives CDR1 LNHDA, CDR2 SQIVND (reference sequence). This CDR3 has 13 residues. DNA of the CDR3: TGTGCCAGTAGTATAGTTTTAGTTAATGAGCAGTTCTTC. Translating gives CASSIVLVNEQFF.

The chain couples TRBV3-1 (or the pseudogene TRBV3-2) to TRBJ2-1; TRBD2 matches 9 bases. Losses at the gene ends were 2 bases for V and 8 bases for J; bases not matched to a gene: 7. In germline, CDR1 is LGHDT, CDR2 YNNKEL (reference sequence). The CDR3 is made up of 15 amino acids. The CDR3 is CASSQLLAGWDEQFF. Written as DNA, the CDR3 is TGTGCCAGCAGCCAACTACTAGCGGGCTGGGATGAGCAGTTCTTC.

The rearrangement links TRBV7-2 to TRBJ1-5; 11 nucleotides align to TRBD1. CDR1 and CDR2 (germline): SGHTA, FQGNSA. The V segment lost 0 bases and the J segment 4 bases; nucleotides outside the gene matches: 2. CDR3 length: 16 amino acids. CDR3 amino acids: CASSLAGQGVNQPQHF. Here the CDR3 DNA reads TGTGCCAGCAGCTTAGCGGGACAGGGGGTTAATCAGCCCCAGCATTTT.